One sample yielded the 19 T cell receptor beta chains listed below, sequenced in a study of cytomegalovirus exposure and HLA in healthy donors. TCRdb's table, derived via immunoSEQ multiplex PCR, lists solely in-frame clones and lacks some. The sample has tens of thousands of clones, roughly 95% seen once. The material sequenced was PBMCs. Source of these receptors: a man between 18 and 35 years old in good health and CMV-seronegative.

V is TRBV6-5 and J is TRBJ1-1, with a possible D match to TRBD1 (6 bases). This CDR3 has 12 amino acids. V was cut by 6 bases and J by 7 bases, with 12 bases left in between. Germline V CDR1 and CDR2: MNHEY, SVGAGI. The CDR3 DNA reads TGTGCCAGCAGCAGGGGTGAGGGTGAAGCTTTCTTT. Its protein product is CASSRGEGEAFF.

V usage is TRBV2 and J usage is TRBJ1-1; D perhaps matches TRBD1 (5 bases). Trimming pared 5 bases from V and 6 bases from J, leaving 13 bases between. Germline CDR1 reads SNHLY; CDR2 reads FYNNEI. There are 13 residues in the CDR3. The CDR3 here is CASSRSGLAEAFF. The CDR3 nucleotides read TGTGCCAGCAGTCGATCAGGGCTGGCTGAAGCTTTCTTT.

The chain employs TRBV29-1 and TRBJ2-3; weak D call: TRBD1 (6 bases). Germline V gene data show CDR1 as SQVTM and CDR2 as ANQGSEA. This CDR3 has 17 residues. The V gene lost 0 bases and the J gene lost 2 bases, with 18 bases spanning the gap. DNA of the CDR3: TGCAGCGTTGAAGATTGTCCTGGGACAACCAACACAGATACGCAGTATTTT. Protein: CSVEDCPGTTNTDTQYF.

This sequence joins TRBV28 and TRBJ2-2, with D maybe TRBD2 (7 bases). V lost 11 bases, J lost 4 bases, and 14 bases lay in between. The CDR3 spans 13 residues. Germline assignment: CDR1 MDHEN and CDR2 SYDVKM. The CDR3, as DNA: TGTGCCGCCGGGGGCGGGGGCACCGGGGAGCTGTTTTTT. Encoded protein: CAAGGGGTGELFF. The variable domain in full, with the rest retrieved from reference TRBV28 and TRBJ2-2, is DVKVTQSSRYLVKRTGEKVFLECVQDMDHENMFWYRQDPGLGLRLIYFSYDVKMKEKGDIPEGYSVSREKKERFSLILESASTNQTSMYLCAAGGGGTGELFFGEGSRLTVL.

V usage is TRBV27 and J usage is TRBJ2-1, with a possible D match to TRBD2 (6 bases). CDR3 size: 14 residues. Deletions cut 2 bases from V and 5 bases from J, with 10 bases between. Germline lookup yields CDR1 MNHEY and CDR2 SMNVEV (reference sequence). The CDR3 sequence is CASSLRDWHNEQFF. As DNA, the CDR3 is TGTGCCAGCAGTTTAAGGGACTGGCACAATGAGCAGTTCTTC.

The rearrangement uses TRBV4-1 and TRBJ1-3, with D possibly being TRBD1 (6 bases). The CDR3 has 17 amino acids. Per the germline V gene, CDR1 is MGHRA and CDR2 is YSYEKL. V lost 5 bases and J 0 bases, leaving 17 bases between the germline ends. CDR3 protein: CASSKQGGVLSGNTIYF. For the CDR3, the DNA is TGCGCCAGCAGCAAGCAAGGGGGGGTCCTCTCTGGAAACACCATATATTTT.

CDR3 DNA: TGTGCCAGCAGCGACGGGTATGAAGCTTTCTTT. This gives the protein CASSDGYEAFF. The chain recombines TRBV28 with TRBJ1-1, with D unresolved. Between the trimmed V and J ends, which lost 6 bases and 7 bases, there was a span of 9 bases. The CDR3 runs 11 residues. In germline, CDR1 is MDHEN, CDR2 SYDVKM.

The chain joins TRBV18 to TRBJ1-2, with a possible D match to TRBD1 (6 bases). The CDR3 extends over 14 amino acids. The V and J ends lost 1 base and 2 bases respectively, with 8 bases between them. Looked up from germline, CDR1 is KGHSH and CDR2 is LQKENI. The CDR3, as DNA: TGTGCCAGCTCACCACAAGACAGGAACTATGGCTACACCTTC. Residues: CASSPQDRNYGYTF.

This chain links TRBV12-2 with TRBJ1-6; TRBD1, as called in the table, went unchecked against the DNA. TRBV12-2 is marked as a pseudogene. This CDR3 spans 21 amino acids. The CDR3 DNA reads TGTGCAAGTCGCTTCGCCCCCCCCCTGGGACAGGGAAGCTCCTATAATTCACCCCTCCACTTT. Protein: CASRFAPPLGQGSSYNSPLHF.

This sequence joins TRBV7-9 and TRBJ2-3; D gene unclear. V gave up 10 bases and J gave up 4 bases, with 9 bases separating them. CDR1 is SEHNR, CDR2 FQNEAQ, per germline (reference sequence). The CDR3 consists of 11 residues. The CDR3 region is CAMSQADTQYF. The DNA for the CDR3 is TGTGCCATGAGCCAGGCAGATACGCAGTATTTT.

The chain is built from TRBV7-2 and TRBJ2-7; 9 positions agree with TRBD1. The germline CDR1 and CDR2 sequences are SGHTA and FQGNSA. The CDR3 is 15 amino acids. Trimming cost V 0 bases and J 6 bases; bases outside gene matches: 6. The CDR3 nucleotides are TGTGCCAGCAGCTTAGCGACAGGGGGTAAGGCCGAGCAGTACTTC. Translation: CASSLATGGKAEQYF. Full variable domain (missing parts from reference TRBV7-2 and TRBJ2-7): GAGVSQSPSNKVTEKGKDVELRCDPISGHTALYWYRQSLGQGLEFLIYFQGNSAPDKSGLPSDRFSAERTGGSVSTLTIQRTQQEDSAVYLCASSLATGGKAEQYFGPGTRLTVT.

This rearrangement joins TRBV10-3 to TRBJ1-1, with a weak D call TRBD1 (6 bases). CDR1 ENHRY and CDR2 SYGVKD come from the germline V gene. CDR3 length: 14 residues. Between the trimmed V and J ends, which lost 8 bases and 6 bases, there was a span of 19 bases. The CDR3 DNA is TGTGCCATCGGGGAGGGGACAAAAGATTCTGAAGCTTTCTTT. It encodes CAIGEGTKDSEAFF.

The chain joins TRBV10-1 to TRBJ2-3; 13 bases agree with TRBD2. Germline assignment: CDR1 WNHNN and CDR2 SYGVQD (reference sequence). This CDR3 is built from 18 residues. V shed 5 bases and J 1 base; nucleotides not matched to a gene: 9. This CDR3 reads CASSKRLAGGDGTDTQYF. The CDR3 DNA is TGCGCCAGCAGTAAGAGACTAGCGGGAGGAGACGGCACAGATACGCAGTATTTT.

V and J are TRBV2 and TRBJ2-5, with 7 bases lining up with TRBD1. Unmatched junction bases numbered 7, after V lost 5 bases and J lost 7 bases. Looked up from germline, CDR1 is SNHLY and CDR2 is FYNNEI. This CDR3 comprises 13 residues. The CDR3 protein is CASSNDRDGTQYF. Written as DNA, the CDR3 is TGTGCCAGCAGTAACGACAGGGATGGGACCCAGTACTTC.

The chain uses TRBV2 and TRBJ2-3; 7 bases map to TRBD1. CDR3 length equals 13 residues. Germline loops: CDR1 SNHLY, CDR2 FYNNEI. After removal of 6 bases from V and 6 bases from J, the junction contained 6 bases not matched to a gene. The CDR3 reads CASRQGPTDTQYF. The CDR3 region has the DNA TGTGCCAGCAGACAGGGGCCCACGGATACGCAGTATTTT.

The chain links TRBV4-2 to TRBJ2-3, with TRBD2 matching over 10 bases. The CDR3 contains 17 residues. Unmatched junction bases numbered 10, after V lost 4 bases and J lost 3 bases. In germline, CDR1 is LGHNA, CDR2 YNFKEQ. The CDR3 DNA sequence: TGTGCCAGCAGCCCTCGGAGCGGGAGGGTGATGACAGATACGCAGTATTTT. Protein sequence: CASSPRSGRVMTDTQYF.

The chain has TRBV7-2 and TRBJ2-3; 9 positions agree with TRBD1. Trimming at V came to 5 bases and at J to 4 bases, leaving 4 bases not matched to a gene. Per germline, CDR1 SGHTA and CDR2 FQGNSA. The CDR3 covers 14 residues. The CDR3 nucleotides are TGTGCCAGCAGCCTGGGACAGGGCGCAGATACGCAGTATTTT. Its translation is CASSLGQGADTQYF.

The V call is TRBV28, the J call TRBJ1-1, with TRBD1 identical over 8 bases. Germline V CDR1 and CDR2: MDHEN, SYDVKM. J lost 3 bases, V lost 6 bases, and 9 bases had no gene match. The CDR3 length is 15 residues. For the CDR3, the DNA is TGTGCCAGCAGCACTTACAGGGGGAGGTACACTGAAGCTTTCTTT. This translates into CASSTYRGRYTEAFF.

The CDR3 DNA is TGCGCCAGCTGGACCACCTGGACAGCCAAAGAGACCCAGTACTTC. Encoded protein: CASWTTWTAKETQYF. The gene calls are TRBV5-1 and TRBJ2-5, with a possible D match to TRBD1 (6 bases). CDR1 SGHRS and CDR2 YFSETQ come from the germline V gene. Trimming left V 7 bases short and J 3 bases short, with 19 bases between. This CDR3 has 15 amino acids.